This T cell receptor beta chain comes out of a study of shared clonotypes between healthy human individuals. This table comes from immunoSEQ multiplex PCR, and its TCRdb copy is limited to in-frame clones, with some not included. Of about 2.2 million clones listed, over 85% are singletons. With 5 bases removed from V and 1 base from J, the gap between germline ends came to 9 bases. CDR1 is SEHNR, CDR2 FQNEAQ, per germline (reference sequence). The CDR3 totals 14 residues. Note on this clone: The antigen is unknown.

Naivety among CD8 cells was defined by CD45RO negativity and positive CCR7 selection, thereby excluding terminally differentiated effector memory CD45RA+ cells. The study, taken as a whole, reports: Represented diversity, genetic and exposure-history alike, was limited by few donors. Exclusively blood specimens were collected; tissue repertoires likely differ.

The chain recombines TRBV7-9 with TRBJ1-5; D might be TRBD1 (6 bases). The source is a man in his late teens or twenties in good health. Some clones in this sample may be carry-over from other donors' samples. Sequences were obtained from naive CD8+ T cells from PBMCs. The CDR3 here is CASSPQGSNQPQHF. The CDR3, as DNA: TGTGCCAGCAGCCCACAGGGAAGCAATCAGCCCCAGCATTTT.